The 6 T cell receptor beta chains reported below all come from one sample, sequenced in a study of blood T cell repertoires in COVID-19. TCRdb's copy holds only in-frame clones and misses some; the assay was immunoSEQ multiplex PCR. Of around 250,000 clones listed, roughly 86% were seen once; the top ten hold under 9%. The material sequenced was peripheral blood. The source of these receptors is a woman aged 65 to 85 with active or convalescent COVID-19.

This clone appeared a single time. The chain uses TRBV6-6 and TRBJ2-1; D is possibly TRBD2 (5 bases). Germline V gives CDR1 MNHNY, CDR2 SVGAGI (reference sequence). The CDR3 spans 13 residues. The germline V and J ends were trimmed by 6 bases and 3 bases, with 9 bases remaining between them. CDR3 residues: CASSKDFYNEQFF. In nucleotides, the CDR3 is TGTGCCAGCAGCAAGGACTTCTACAATGAGCAGTTCTTC.

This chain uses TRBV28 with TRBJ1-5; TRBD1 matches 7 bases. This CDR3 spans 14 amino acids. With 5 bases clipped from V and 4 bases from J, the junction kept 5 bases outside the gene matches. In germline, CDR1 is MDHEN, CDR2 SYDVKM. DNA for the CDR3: TGTGCCAGCAGTCTCCCGGACAGGAATCAGCCCCAGCATTTT. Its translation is CASSLPDRNQPQHF.

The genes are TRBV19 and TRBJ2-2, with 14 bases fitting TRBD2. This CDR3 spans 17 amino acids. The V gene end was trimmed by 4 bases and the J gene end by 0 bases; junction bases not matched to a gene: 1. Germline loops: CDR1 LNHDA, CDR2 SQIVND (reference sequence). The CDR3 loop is CASSRTSGGPNTGELFF. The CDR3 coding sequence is TGTGCCAGTAGTAGGACTAGCGGGGGGCCGAACACCGGGGAGCTGTTTTTT.

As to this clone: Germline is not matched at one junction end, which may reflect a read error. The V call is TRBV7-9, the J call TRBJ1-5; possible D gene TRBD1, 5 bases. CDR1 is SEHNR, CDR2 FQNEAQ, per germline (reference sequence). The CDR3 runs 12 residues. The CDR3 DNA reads TGTGCCAGCAGCCCCGCGGGGGTAAAGATGTATTTT. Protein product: CASSPAGVKMYF.

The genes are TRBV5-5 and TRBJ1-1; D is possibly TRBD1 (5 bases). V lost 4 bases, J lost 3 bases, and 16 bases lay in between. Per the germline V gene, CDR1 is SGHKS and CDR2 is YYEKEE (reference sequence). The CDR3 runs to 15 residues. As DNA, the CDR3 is TGTGCCAGCAGCGTGGGACCCAGGGCGGACACTGAAGCTTTCTTT. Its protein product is CASSVGPRADTEAFF.

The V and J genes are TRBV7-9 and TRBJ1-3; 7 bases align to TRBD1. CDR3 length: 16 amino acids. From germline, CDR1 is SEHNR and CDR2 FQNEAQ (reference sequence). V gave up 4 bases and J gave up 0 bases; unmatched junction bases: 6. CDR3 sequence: CASSSGQVRSGNTIYF. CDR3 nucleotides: TGTGCCAGCAGCTCCGGACAGGTCCGCTCTGGAAACACCATATATTTT.